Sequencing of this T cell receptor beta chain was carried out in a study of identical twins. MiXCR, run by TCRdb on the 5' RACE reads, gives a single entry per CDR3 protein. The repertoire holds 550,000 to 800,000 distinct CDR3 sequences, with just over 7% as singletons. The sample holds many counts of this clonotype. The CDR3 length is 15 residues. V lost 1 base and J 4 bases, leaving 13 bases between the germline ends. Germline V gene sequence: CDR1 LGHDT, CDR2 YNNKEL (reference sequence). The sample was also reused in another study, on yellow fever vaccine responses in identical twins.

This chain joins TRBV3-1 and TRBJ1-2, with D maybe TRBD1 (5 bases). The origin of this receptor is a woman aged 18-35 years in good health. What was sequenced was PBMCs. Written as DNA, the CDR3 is TGTGCCAGCAGCCAAGCCCGGGGCAGAGTCTATGGCTACACCTTC. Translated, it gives CASSQARGRVYGYTF.